Each of the 16 T cell receptor beta chains below was sequenced from the same sample in a study of blood T cell repertoires in COVID-19. The assay was immunoSEQ multiplex PCR, and TCRdb's table has in-frame clones only and misses some. The data hold about 360,000 clones, with 86% observed a single time. The specimen was peripheral blood. The receptors shown here come from a woman aged 55-69 years with COVID-19, enrolled during active disease.

The J gene is TRBJ2-7, the V gene TRBV19, with D tentatively TRBD2 (7 bases). The CDR3 loop spans 15 amino acids. Germline V gene lookup returns CDR1 LNHDA and CDR2 SQIVND (reference sequence). The germline V and J ends were trimmed by 6 bases and 0 bases, with 15 bases remaining between them. DNA for the CDR3: TGTGCCAGTAGGAGGGGGGGGTCAGCCTCCTACGAGCAGTACTTC. Its protein is CASRRGGSASYEQYF.

The CDR3 DNA sequence: TGCAGCGTCACCGGGACTAGTAGGCAAGAGACCCAGTACTTC. This codes for CSVTGTSRQETQYF. The J gene is TRBJ2-5, the V gene TRBV29-1, with 8 bases matching TRBD2. The CDR3 totals 14 residues. V shed 6 bases, J shed 2 bases, and the junction held 8 bases outside the gene matches. Germline V gene lookup returns CDR1 SQVTM and CDR2 ANQGSEA. Together with reference TRBV29-1 and TRBJ2-5, the CDR3 gives the full variable domain: SAVISQKPSRDICQRGTSLTIQCQVDSQVTMMFWYRQQPGQSLTLIATANQGSEATYESGFVIDKFPISRPNLTFSTLTVSNMSPEDSSIYLCSVTGTSRQETQYFGPGTRLLVL.

The rearrangement links TRBV7-9 to TRBJ2-7; D possibly corresponds to TRBD2 (5 bases). Germline CDR1 SEHNR, CDR2 FQNEAQ (reference sequence). This CDR3 contains 13 residues. The V and J ends lost 7 bases and 6 bases respectively, with 16 bases between them. CDR3 sequence (DNA): TGTGCCAGCATCCCACCTAGTACTAGCGAGCAGTACTTC. It is translated as CASIPPSTSEQYF.

The genes are TRBV5-1 and TRBJ1-2, with D unclear. Per the germline V gene, CDR1 is SGHRS and CDR2 is YFSETQ. V was clipped by 4 bases and J by 2 bases, with 15 bases between them. The CDR3 length is 15 residues. The CDR3 bases are TGCGCCAGCAGCCCCCAAGAGGGTGGCAACTATGGCTACACCTTC. It yields the protein CASSPQEGGNYGYTF.

The chain recombines TRBV11-2 with TRBJ2-3; 10 bases map to TRBD2. The V segment lost 5 bases and the J segment 6 bases; nucleotides outside the gene matches: 8. The CDR3 totals 15 residues. Germline-derived CDR1 and CDR2 are SGHAT and FQNNGV. In DNA form, the CDR3 reads TGTGCCAGCAGCATCAATAGCGGGGGGCCGGATACGCAGTATTTT. It yields the protein CASSINSGGPDTQYF. Drawing the rest from reference TRBV11-2 and TRBJ2-3, the complete variable domain is EAGVAQSPRYKIIEKRQSVAFWCNPISGHATLYWYQQILGQGPKLLIQFQNNGVVDDSQLPKDRFSAERLKGVDSTLKIQPAKLEDSAVYLCASSINSGGPDTQYFGPGTRLTVL.

This clone was counted many times. This chain connects TRBV29-1 to TRBJ1-2; 7 bases agree with TRBD1. The CDR3 contains 12 residues. CDR1 and CDR2 (germline): SQVTM, ANQGSEA. The V segment lost 5 bases and the J segment 4 bases; nucleotides outside the gene matches: 4. CDR3 sequence (DNA): TGCAGCGTTTCGGGACAGCTCTATGGCTACACCTTC. Translation gives CSVSGQLYGYTF.

This clone has a handful of counts. The gene calls are TRBV2 and TRBJ2-1, with 8 nucleotides matching TRBD2. CDR3 size: 17 residues. V was pared by 6 bases and J by 5 bases, with 15 bases of the junction left unmatched. From germline, CDR1 is SNHLY and CDR2 FYNNEI. CDR3 region: CASRVPQAGGRNNEQFF. CDR3 in DNA: TGTGCCAGCAGGGTCCCCCAGGCGGGGGGAAGGAACAATGAGCAGTTCTTC.

This rearrangement joins TRBV2 to TRBJ1-2; a possible D gene is TRBD1 (5 bases). The V end was cut by 3 bases, the J end by 8 bases, with 10 bases between. The length of the CDR3 is 12 residues. Germline CDR1 and CDR2: SNHLY and FYNNEI. Here the CDR3 DNA reads TGTGCCAGCAGTGAGCAGGGATACGGCTACACCTTC. Protein product: CASSEQGYGYTF.

This rearrangement joins TRBV28 to TRBJ1-2; tentatively, D is TRBD1 (5 bases). The V gene's germline CDR1 is MDHEN and CDR2 SYDVKM. This CDR3 contains 13 residues. The V end was cut by 7 bases, the J end by 1 base, with 10 bases between. This CDR3 is CASNVDINYGYTF. CDR3 bases: TGTGCCAGCAATGTGGACATTAACTATGGCTACACCTTC.

The chain carries TRBV6-5 and TRBJ2-1; tentative D call: TRBD1 (6 bases). Germline loops: CDR1 MNHEY, CDR2 SVGAGI. This CDR3 region has 12 residues. Between the trimmed V and J ends, which lost 8 bases and 4 bases, there was a span of 9 bases. CDR3 protein: CASLQGYNEQFF. DNA of the CDR3: TGTGCCAGCCTCCAGGGGTACAATGAGCAGTTCTTC.

V and J are TRBV19 and TRBJ2-3; 7 bases match TRBD1. Trimming cost V 3 bases and J 4 bases; bases outside gene matches: 10. The CDR3 contains 16 residues. Germline-derived CDR1 and CDR2 are LNHDA and SQIVND (reference sequence). This CDR3 reads CASSITTGDGADTQYF. CDR3 coding DNA: TGTGCCAGTAGTATTACTACAGGGGACGGGGCAGATACGCAGTATTTT.

The chain has TRBV6-2 or TRBV6-3 and TRBJ1-6; 7 bases match TRBD1. V trimming: 4 bases; J trimming: 9 bases; junction bases outside the gene matches: 6. Germline V gene lookup returns CDR1 MNHEY and CDR2 SVGEGT. The CDR3 runs 14 residues. The CDR3 is CASSSQGGLSPLHF. DNA of the CDR3: TGTGCCAGCAGTTCCCAGGGGGGACTTTCACCCCTCCACTTT.

The rearrangement links TRBV30 to TRBJ2-1; 7 nucleotides match TRBD2. CDR1 is GTSNPN, CDR2 SVGIG, per germline (reference sequence). CDR3 size: 13 residues. V lost 5 bases and J lost 7; bases outside the gene matches: 8. The CDR3 protein is CAWLLSGANEQFF. The CDR3 nucleotides are TGTGCCTGGCTACTAAGCGGGGCGAATGAGCAGTTCTTC.

This clone has more than one count but fewer than ten. The chain recombines TRBV19 with TRBJ1-6; the match to TRBD1 covers 9 bases. The V segment lost 6 bases and the J segment 5 bases; nucleotides outside the gene matches: 8. The CDR3 length is 16 residues. CDR1 is LNHDA and CDR2 is SQIVND in the germline V gene (reference sequence). In DNA form, the CDR3 reads TGTGCCAGTAGCCGGACAGGGGTCCGGAATAATTCACCCCTCCACTTT. Translating gives CASSRTGVRNNSPLHF.

This chain links TRBV14 with TRBJ2-7; tentatively, D is TRBD1 (6 bases). The CDR3 consists of 19 residues. V gave up 1 base and J gave up 0 bases, with 22 bases separating them. Germline CDR1 and CDR2: SGHDN and FVKESK. In nucleotides, the CDR3 is TGTGCCAGCAGCCAAGCTTTCGGGGACACATATTGGAGCTCCTACGAGCAGTACTTC. Translation: CASSQAFGDTYWSSYEQYF.

The chain links TRBV19 to TRBJ1-1; D gene unclear. The germline V gene encodes CDR1 LNHDA and CDR2 SQIVND (reference sequence). CDR3 length: 14 amino acids. Trimming stripped 6 bases from V and 0 bases from J, with 11 bases between. CDR3 sequence (DNA): TGTGCCAGTAGCCATAAACAGCTGAACACTGAAGCTTTCTTT. Protein sequence: CASSHKQLNTEAFF.